A selection of T cell receptor beta chains follows, all from one sample in a study of cytomegalovirus exposure and HLA in healthy donors. TCRdb's copy holds only in-frame clones and misses some; the assay was immunoSEQ multiplex PCR. The repertoire holds about 190,000 clones, approximately 84% seen once, with less than 4.5% in the top ten. The sample taken for sequencing was PBMCs. The receptors come from a man in his forties or fifties in good health and CMV-seronegative. CDR3s include the opening cysteine and the closing phenylalanine or tryptophan. The D gene is left open where the match is weak. For some rows the clone size is stated as once, few or many, or as a class when expanded; others skip it.

cdr3_nt: TGTGCCAGCAGCGAAGGACAGGGTAGGGATGAAAAACTGTTTTTT
cdr3_aa: CASSEGQGRDEKLFF
j_call: TRBJ1-4
v_call: TRBV7-6
clone_size: .
d_call: TRBD1

cdr3_nt: TGTGCCAGCAGCTTGGGCACTAGCGGCTACGAGCAGTACTTC
cdr3_aa: CASSLGTSGYEQYF
j_call: TRBJ2-7
v_call: TRBV5-6
clone_size: .
d_call: TRBD2

cdr3_nt: TGCGCCAGCAGCCAAGAATCGGGGGCCGGGACTATAAACACCGGGGAGCTGTTTTTT
cdr3_aa: CASSQESGAGTINTGELFF
j_call: TRBJ2-2
v_call: TRBV4-3
clone_size: .
d_call: .

cdr3_nt: TGTGCCAGCAGCACCCCTCTAGCGGGGGGTGGTGATACGCAGTATTTT
cdr3_aa: CASSTPLAGGGDTQYF
j_call: TRBJ2-3
v_call: TRBV7-8
clone_size: .
d_call: TRBD2

cdr3_nt: TGCGCCAGCAGCTTGGTGACAGGGGATCAGCCCCAGCATTTT
cdr3_aa: CASSLVTGDQPQHF
j_call: TRBJ1-5
v_call: TRBV5-1
clone_size: once
d_call: TRBD1

cdr3_nt: TGCAGTCCCCTACAGGGTTTGGAGCAGTTCTTC
cdr3_aa: CSPLQGLEQFF
j_call: TRBJ2-1
v_call: TRBV20-1
clone_size: once
d_call: .

cdr3_nt: TGTGCCAGCAGCTTACTAGCGGGGGGTGAGACCCAGTACTTC
cdr3_aa: CASSLLAGGETQYF
j_call: TRBJ2-5
v_call: TRBV6-5
clone_size: .
d_call: TRBD2

cdr3_nt: TGCAGCGGAAAGGCGGGACAGGGCTATGACGAGCAGTACTTC
cdr3_aa: CSGKAGQGYDEQYF
j_call: TRBJ2-7
v_call: TRBV29-1
clone_size: .
d_call: TRBD1

cdr3_nt: TGTGCCACCAGCAGAGATCCGGGACAGACCTACGAGCAGTACTTC
cdr3_aa: CATSRDPGQTYEQYF
j_call: TRBJ2-7
v_call: TRBV15
clone_size: .
d_call: TRBD1

cdr3_nt: TGTGCCAGCAGCTTAGGGAACAGGGGGCCCCAGCCCCAGCATTTT
cdr3_aa: CASSLGNRGPQPQHF
j_call: TRBJ1-5
v_call: TRBV7-2
clone_size: .
d_call: TRBD1

cdr3_nt: TGTGCCAGCAGCTGGAGCGGGGGGACCTACAATGAGCAGTTCTTC
cdr3_aa: CASSWSGGTYNEQFF
j_call: TRBJ2-1
v_call: TRBV7-2
clone_size: .
d_call: TRBD2

cdr3_nt: TGTGCCAGTAGGAGGACAGTTAGCACAGATACGCAGTATTTT
cdr3_aa: CASRRTVSTDTQYF
j_call: TRBJ2-3
v_call: TRBV19
clone_size: .
d_call: .

cdr3_nt: TGTGCCAGCAGCTTCGTACCTACCGGGAACACCGGGGAGCTGTTTTTT
cdr3_aa: CASSFVPTGNTGELFF
j_call: TRBJ2-2
v_call: TRBV5-6
clone_size: .
d_call: .

cdr3_nt: TGCAGCGTTGGGGGGACAGGGAACTATGGCTACACCTTC
cdr3_aa: CSVGGTGNYGYTF
j_call: TRBJ1-2
v_call: TRBV29-1
clone_size: .
d_call: TRBD1

cdr3_nt: TGTGCCAGCAGCCTTAGGACAGGGGGAGGCCAGCCCCAGCATTTT
cdr3_aa: CASSLRTGGGQPQHF
j_call: TRBJ1-5
v_call: TRBV5-5
clone_size: .
d_call: TRBD1

cdr3_nt: TGTGCCAGCAGCCCGAGCGGGGGGGCCTCTGGGGCCAACGTCCTGACTTTC
cdr3_aa: CASSPSGGASGANVLTF
j_call: TRBJ2-6
v_call: TRBV7-9
clone_size: .
d_call: TRBD2

cdr3_nt: TGCAGCGTTAATGAGCCGGGGTTCTTC
cdr3_aa: CSVNEPGFF
j_call: TRBJ2-1
v_call: TRBV29-1
clone_size: once
d_call: .

cdr3_nt: TGCGCCAGCAGCTTCGACATCCCAGCCAGCACTGAAGCTTTCTTT
cdr3_aa: CASSFDIPASTEAFF
j_call: TRBJ1-1
v_call: TRBV5-1
clone_size: once
d_call: .

cdr3_nt: TGTGCCAGCAGCTTCATGGGGGGGGGCCCAGATACGCAGTATTTT
cdr3_aa: CASSFMGGGPDTQYF
j_call: TRBJ2-3
v_call: TRBV11-2
clone_size: medium-sized
d_call: .

cdr3_nt: TGTGCCAGCAGCCAAGGGGCTGTGTCCAGCTCCTACAATGAGCAGTTCTTC
cdr3_aa: CASSQGAVSSSYNEQFF
j_call: TRBJ2-1
v_call: TRBV4-2
clone_size: .
d_call: .

cdr3_nt: TGTGCCAGCAGTACCCAGACTAGCGGGGGGGTTGGGGAGACCCAGTACTTC
cdr3_aa: CASSTQTSGGVGETQYF
j_call: TRBJ2-5
v_call: TRBV27
clone_size: few
d_call: TRBD2

cdr3_nt: TGCGCCAGCAGTGAGTCGACTTCCTCACCACAGTACTTC
cdr3_aa: CASSESTSSPQYF
j_call: TRBJ2-4
v_call: TRBV10-1
clone_size: once
d_call: .

cdr3_nt: TGTGCCAGCAGACCAAGCATAGCGGGGAAGGGAGAGACCCAGTACTTC
cdr3_aa: CASRPSIAGKGETQYF
j_call: TRBJ2-5
v_call: TRBV7-6
clone_size: .
d_call: TRBD2

cdr3_nt: TGTGCCAGCAGCCTAGCCGCCGAGACCCAGTACTTC
cdr3_aa: CASSLAAETQYF
j_call: TRBJ2-5
v_call: TRBV2
clone_size: .
d_call: .

cdr3_nt: TGTGCCAGCAGCTCTACAGGGGAGGCCTACGAGCAGTACTTC
cdr3_aa: CASSSTGEAYEQYF
j_call: TRBJ2-7
v_call: TRBV7-9
clone_size: .
d_call: .

cdr3_nt: TGTGCTAGTGGTTACAGGCTTAGCAATCAGCCCCAGCATTTT
cdr3_aa: CASGYRLSNQPQHF
j_call: TRBJ1-5
v_call: TRBV12-5
clone_size: .
d_call: .

cdr3_nt: TGTGCCTGGAGTAAGGGAGGGGTTGGGAATCAGCCCCAGCATTTT
cdr3_aa: CAWSKGGVGNQPQHF
j_call: TRBJ1-5
v_call: TRBV30
clone_size: .
d_call: .